What follows is one TCR beta chain and its context. Its cognate antigen is unknown. With V trimmed by 4 bases and J by 10 bases, 11 bases remained unmatched. CDR1 SNHLY and CDR2 FYNNEI come from the germline V gene. The length of the CDR3 is 15 residues. This table comes from immunoSEQ multiplex PCR, and its TCRdb copy is limited to in-frame clones, with some not included. The sample lists over a million clones; around 97% were seen once. The data derive from a study of shared clonotypes between healthy human individuals. The study's findings and limits: Naive subsets usually exceeded memory subsets in estimated richness.

Into CD45RA+ naive and CD45RA-negative memory subsets, the CD4+ cells were split. The sequenced material came from naive CD4+ T cells sorted from blood. The subset was: CD45RA+ positively selected. This rearrangement joins TRBV2 to TRBJ2-1, with 9 bases lining up with TRBD1. This clonotype was obtained from a man under 40 in good health. CDR3 DNA: TGTGCCAGCAGTGGTTGGGACAGGGTAAGCAGGGAGCAGTTCTTC. Translated, it gives CASSGWDRVSREQFF.